The next 22 T cell receptor beta chains were all read from a single sample in a study of T cells after yellow fever vaccination. TCRdb reprocessed the 5' RACE reads with MiXCR, giving one entry per CDR3 protein. This table has fewer than 650,000 distinct CDR3 sequences, less than 25% appearing once. The material was PBMCs, obtained approximately 20 days after the first yellow fever vaccination. The receptors shown here come from a man between 18 and 29 years old who received the YFV17D yellow fever vaccine.

The chain uses TRBV4-1 and TRBJ1-1; D gene ambiguous. Trimming left V 1 base short and J 1 base short, with 7 bases between. The CDR3 loop spans 14 amino acids. From germline, CDR1 is MGHRA and CDR2 YSYEKL. CDR3 sequence: CASSQVSGNTEAFF. For the CDR3, the DNA is TGCGCCAGCAGCCAAGTATCCGGGAACACTGAAGCTTTCTTT.

This clonotype was found a few times. The chain has TRBV6-5 and TRBJ2-7; D unclear. The germline V gene has CDR1 MNHEY and CDR2 SVGAGI. V lost 0 bases to trimming and J lost 2 bases, with 8 bases between them. The CDR3 contains 14 residues. CDR3 in amino acids: CASSYSNYAYEQYF. CDR3 DNA sequence: TGTGCCAGCAGTTACTCGAACTATGCCTACGAGCAGTACTTC.

This clonotype occurred a few times. This sequence joins TRBV6-1 and TRBJ1-6; no reliable D call. The CDR3 length is 14 residues. V dropped 4 bases and J dropped 6 bases, with 10 bases sitting between them. The germline CDR1 and CDR2 sequences are MNHNS and SASEGT. CDR3 in DNA: TGTGCCAGCAGTGTGACATATTCTAATTCACCCCTCCACTTT. Protein: CASSVTYSNSPLHF.

This clonotype was seen ten or more times. This chain connects TRBV9 to TRBJ1-1; D might be TRBD1 (5 bases). Germline V gene sequence: CDR1 SGDLS, CDR2 YYNGEE. V lost 0 bases and J 7 bases, leaving 10 bases between the germline ends. The CDR3 consists of 13 residues. CDR3 coding DNA: TGTGCCAGCAGCGTAGTATATGACAGTGAAGCTTTCTTT. This codes for CASSVVYDSEAFF.

The chain carries TRBV6-5 and TRBJ2-5; 11 positions agree with TRBD2. Germline CDR1 and CDR2: MNHEY and SVGAGI. Trimming removed 6 bases from V and 4 bases from J; junction bases left unmatched: 7. The CDR3 contains 15 residues. The chain's CDR3 is CASSLAGGLPETQYF. The CDR3, as DNA: TGTGCCAGCAGCTTAGCGGGGGGGCTCCCAGAGACCCAGTACTTC.

This clonotype was detected only a few times. The CDR3 sequence: CAAGHGQDPYEQYV. The CDR3 bases are TGTGCCGCGGGGCACGGCCAGGACCCCTACGAGCAGTACGTC. The J gene is TRBJ2-7, the V gene TRBV24-1; possible D gene TRBD2, 6 bases. CDR1 and CDR2 (germline): KGHDR, SFDVKD. Trimming pared 12 bases from V and 2 bases from J, leaving 19 bases between. CDR3 length: 14 amino acids.

This clonotype showed up just a few times. V usage is TRBV5-1 and J usage is TRBJ2-7; the match to TRBD2 covers 13 bases. The J segment lost 5 bases and the V segment lost 4 bases, leaving 6 bases of the junction unmatched. CDR1 and CDR2 from the germline V gene are SGHRS and YFSETQ. The CDR3 consists of 15 residues. This chain's CDR3 is CASSPQGLAGNEQYF. CDR3 coding DNA: TGCGCCAGCAGCCCCCAGGGACTAGCGGGGAACGAGCAGTACTTC.

Only a few counts were recorded for this clonotype. J is TRBJ1-3 and V is TRBV10-3; D might be TRBD1 (6 bases). CDR1 ENHRY and CDR2 SYGVKD come from the germline V gene. The germline V and J ends were trimmed by 6 bases and 4 bases, with 10 bases remaining between them. This CDR3 comprises 13 residues. The CDR3 DNA sequence: TGTGCCATCAGCGGGACACAAGGAAACACCATATATTTT. It translates to CAISGTQGNTIYF.

This chain links TRBV12-3 or TRBV12-4 with TRBJ2-2; D possibly corresponds to TRBD2 (5 bases). Trimming took off 5 bases at V and 5 bases at J, with 18 bases between the two ends. CDR3 length: 16 amino acids. The CDR3 loop reads CASSLGLYGETGELFF. CDR3 bases: TGTGCCAGCAGTCTCGGACTCTATGGGGAAACCGGGGAGCTGTTTTTT.

In this sample, this clonotype turned up a few times. The CDR3: CSAVGAATNEKLFF. CDR3 nucleotide sequence: TGCAGTGCAGTTGGAGCAGCAACTAATGAAAAACTGTTTTTT. This chain joins TRBV20-1 and TRBJ1-4, with D uncertain. V gave up 6 bases and J gave up 0 bases, with 11 bases separating them. The germline gives CDR1 DFQATT, CDR2 SNEGSKA (reference sequence). The CDR3 totals 14 residues.

This clonotype turned up a few times. This chain joins TRBV28 and TRBJ2-6, with TRBD1 matching over 9 bases. J was trimmed by 2 bases and V by 10 bases; bases with no gene match: 6. The CDR3 covers 15 residues. The germline V gene encodes CDR1 MDHEN and CDR2 SYDVKM. The CDR3, as DNA: TGTGCCACCACAGGGGGCGACGCTGGGGCCAACGTCCTGACTTTC. Translated: CATTGGDAGANVLTF.

On this clonotype: One junction end does not reproduce the germline sequence, and a read error may be involved. The V and J genes are TRBV7-9 and TRBJ2-7; 9 positions match TRBD1. The CDR3 is made up of 16 amino acids. Germline lookup yields CDR1 SEHNR and CDR2 FQNEAQ (reference sequence). The CDR3, as DNA: TGTGCCAGCAGCCCCATCGAAACAGGGGGCTCCCACGAGCAGTACTTC. It encodes CASSPIETGGSHEQYF.

This chain connects TRBV3-1 to TRBJ2-7, with 12 bases lining up with TRBD1. The CDR3 loop spans 15 amino acids. Per the germline V gene, CDR1 is LGHDT and CDR2 is YNNKEL (reference sequence). V lost 7 bases and J lost 6; bases outside the gene matches: 10. CDR3 protein: CASTYSGTGGSEQYF. CDR3 DNA: TGTGCCAGCACCTACTCCGGGACAGGGGGCAGCGAGCAGTACTTC.

J is TRBJ2-5 and V is TRBV7-3; 7 positions match TRBD1. The length of the CDR3 is 18 residues. Germline V gene data show CDR1 as SGHTA and CDR2 as FQGTGA. J lost 1 base, V lost 1 base, and 12 bases had no gene match. CDR3 sequence reads: CASSLKGPGQQFQETQYF. The DNA of the CDR3 is TGTGCCAGCAGCTTAAAGGGCCCGGGACAGCAGTTCCAAGAGACCCAGTACTTC.

This sequence joins TRBV3-1 and TRBJ2-7; D call uncertain. Per the germline V gene, CDR1 is LGHDT and CDR2 is YNNKEL (reference sequence). Between the trimmed V and J ends, which lost 2 bases and 2 bases, there was a span of 4 bases. The CDR3 runs 12 residues. The CDR3 region is CASSQKPYEQYF. The CDR3 coding sequence is TGTGCCAGCAGCCAAAAACCCTACGAGCAGTACTTC.

The chain carries TRBV6-1 and TRBJ2-2, with TRBD2 as a possible D gene (7 bases). Trimming left V 6 bases short and J 7 bases short, with 15 bases between. This CDR3 has 14 amino acids. The germline V gene encodes CDR1 MNHNS and CDR2 SASEGT. CDR3 residues: CASRFRGGDGELFF. CDR3 nucleotide sequence: TGTGCCAGCAGATTTAGGGGGGGTGACGGGGAGCTGTTTTTT.

A few counts support this clonotype. This chain connects TRBV20-1 to TRBJ1-2; 11 nucleotides agree with TRBD1. Germline lookup yields CDR1 DFQATT and CDR2 SNEGSKA (reference sequence). This CDR3 comprises 13 residues. V was clipped by 3 bases and J by 6 bases; unmatched bases: 3. The CDR3 protein is CSASLGQGDGYTF. The CDR3 DNA reads as TGCAGTGCTAGTCTGGGACAGGGGGATGGCTACACCTTC.

The rearrangement joins TRBV5-1 to TRBJ1-6; 11 bases fit TRBD1. The CDR3 loop spans 13 amino acids. The V gene end was trimmed by 6 bases and the J gene end by 14 bases; junction bases not matched to a gene: 7. Germline V gene lookup returns CDR1 SGHRS and CDR2 YFSETQ. CDR3 region: CASTSGQGATLHF. Written as DNA, the CDR3 is TGCGCCAGCACGAGCGGACAGGGGGCCACCCTCCACTTT.

This chain links TRBV19 with TRBJ2-5, with D perhaps matching TRBD2 (6 bases). The germline V gene has CDR1 LNHDA and CDR2 SQIVND (reference sequence). The CDR3 consists of 14 residues. Trimming pared 7 bases from V and 5 bases from J, leaving 17 bases between. The CDR3 DNA follows: TGTGCCAGTACCCCGGCGGCGGGGCGGGAGACCCAGTACTTC. This sequence encodes CASTPAAGRETQYF.

Worth noting for this clonotype: The junction departs from the called germline gene at one end, perhaps through a read error. This rearrangement joins TRBV5-6 to TRBJ2-1; the match to TRBD2 covers 8 bases. The CDR3 is made up of 15 amino acids. Germline assignment: CDR1 SGHDT and CDR2 YYEEEE. CDR3 loop: CANSKPGLDVDEQFF. Here the CDR3 DNA reads TGTGCCAACAGCAAACCGGGACTAGATGTGGATGAGCAGTTCTTC.

The V and J genes are TRBV20-1 and TRBJ2-7; tentative D call: TRBD1 (8 bases). V lost 5 bases and J lost 1, with 18 bases in between. CDR1 is DFQATT, CDR2 SNEGSKA, per germline (reference sequence). The CDR3 covers 15 residues. The CDR3 nucleotides are TGCAGTGCTGAGACAACAGGGGGGGTTTCCTACGAGCAGTACTTC. Its translation: CSAETTGGVSYEQYF.

This clonotype was recorded a few times. This chain uses TRBV2 with TRBJ2-7; D remains unclear. Germline assignment: CDR1 SNHLY and CDR2 FYNNEI. This CDR3 region has 11 residues. Trimming left V 8 bases short and J 2 bases short, with 7 bases between. The CDR3 spells CASGPPYEQYV. The CDR3 DNA is TGTGCCAGCGGCCCCCCCTACGAGCAGTACGTC.